Described below is a single T cell receptor beta chain sequence and its context. Methods used by the authors: How many nucleated cells were present was estimated from reference gene primer amplification. Some clones are missing from TCRdb's copy, which holds only in-frame ones; the method was immunoSEQ multiplex PCR. The DNA gave D and trimming, while V, J and clone size come from that table. The sample lists about 99,000 clones; roughly 79% were seen once. The data belong to a study of blood T cell repertoires in COVID-19. The CDR3 has 14 residues. The V gene's germline CDR1 is SEHNR and CDR2 FQNEAQ (reference sequence). Germline trimming cut 1 base from V and 3 bases from J; bases unmatched to any gene: 3.

This TCR was recovered from an elderly man with COVID-19, enrolled during active disease. Material for sequencing was peripheral blood. This chain links TRBV7-9 with TRBJ2-7; the match to TRBD1 covers 7 bases. The CDR3 here is CASSLGRGLYEQYF. The CDR3 nucleotides are TGTGCCAGCAGCTTAGGTAGGGGGCTCTACGAGCAGTACTTC.